Below are 7 T cell receptor beta chains sequenced from a single sample in a study of cytomegalovirus exposure and HLA in healthy donors. With 60 Vbeta and 13 Jbeta primers, the PCR was carried out. TCRdb keeps only in-frame clones here, not all; method: immunoSEQ multiplex PCR. The table lists 200,000 to 300,000 clones, roughly 82% of them singletons. Sequenced sample: PBMCs. Receptors were obtained from a woman aged 40 to 55 in good health and CMV-seropositive.

The rearrangement joins TRBV6-6 to TRBJ1-2; D is possibly TRBD1 (6 bases). This CDR3 has 13 amino acids. The germline V and J ends were trimmed by 7 bases and 2 bases, with 11 bases remaining between them. CDR1 is MNHNY, CDR2 SVGAGI, per germline (reference sequence). CDR3 nucleotides: TGTGCCAGCACCCACAGGGAGAACTATGGCTACACCTTC. Translated: CASTHRENYGYTF.

A single count supports this clone. V gene TRBV7-9 combines with J gene TRBJ2-2, with D tentatively TRBD1 (5 bases). The CDR3 is 16 amino acids. The germline V gene has CDR1 SEHNR and CDR2 FQNEAQ (reference sequence). The V and J ends lost 10 bases and 5 bases respectively, with 23 bases between them. CDR3 DNA sequence: TGTGCCACCTCCTCCGGTGACAGAAGTTTGACCGGGGAGCTGTTTTTT. Protein: CATSSGDRSLTGELFF.

This chain uses TRBV7-9 with TRBJ1-1, with D hard to call. Looked up from germline, CDR1 is SEHNR and CDR2 is FQNEAQ (reference sequence). V gave up 7 bases and J gave up 3 bases, with 12 bases separating them. This CDR3 has 13 amino acids. CDR3 protein: CASNLFGYTEAFF. CDR3 DNA sequence: TGTGCCAGCAACCTTTTCGGGTACACTGAAGCTTTCTTT.

The gene calls are TRBV6-5 and TRBJ2-7, with 8 bases matching TRBD1. The CDR3 runs to 15 residues. The germline V gene has CDR1 MNHEY and CDR2 SVGAGI. With 5 bases clipped from V and 1 base from J, the junction kept 7 bases outside the gene matches. The CDR3 coding sequence is TGTGCCAGCAGTCGTGGGGACAGGTCATCCTACGAGCAGTACTTC. This translates into CASSRGDRSSYEQYF.

J is TRBJ2-7 and V is TRBV13; D may be TRBD2 (6 bases). The CDR3 extends over 12 amino acids. Trimming took 4 bases from V and 7 from J, leaving 11 bases between them. The germline gives CDR1 PRHDT, CDR2 FYEKMQ (reference sequence). CDR3 loop: CASSSSSVEQYF. The DNA for the CDR3 is TGTGCCAGCAGCTCCTCTAGCGTAGAGCAGTACTTC.

This clone was found once. The gene calls are TRBV7-6 and TRBJ2-7; D is possibly TRBD1 (6 bases). The CDR3 length is 16 residues. Per germline, CDR1 SGHVS and CDR2 FNYEAQ. Trimming removed 3 bases at V and 6 bases at J, with 21 bases between. CDR3 nucleotides: TGTGCCAGCAGCTTTAGCGCGTCCAAGGTCAGGGGCGAGCAGTACTTC. Its translation is CASSFSASKVRGEQYF.

The chain links TRBV6-6 to TRBJ2-5; 8 bases agree with TRBD2. The CDR3 has 14 residues. From germline, CDR1 is MNHNY and CDR2 SVGAGI (reference sequence). The ends lost 6 bases at V and 2 bases at J; junction bases unmatched: 5. The CDR3 coding sequence is TGTGCCAGCAGCCTCCCGGGGGGGCAAGAGACCCAGTACTTC. This gives the protein CASSLPGGQETQYF.